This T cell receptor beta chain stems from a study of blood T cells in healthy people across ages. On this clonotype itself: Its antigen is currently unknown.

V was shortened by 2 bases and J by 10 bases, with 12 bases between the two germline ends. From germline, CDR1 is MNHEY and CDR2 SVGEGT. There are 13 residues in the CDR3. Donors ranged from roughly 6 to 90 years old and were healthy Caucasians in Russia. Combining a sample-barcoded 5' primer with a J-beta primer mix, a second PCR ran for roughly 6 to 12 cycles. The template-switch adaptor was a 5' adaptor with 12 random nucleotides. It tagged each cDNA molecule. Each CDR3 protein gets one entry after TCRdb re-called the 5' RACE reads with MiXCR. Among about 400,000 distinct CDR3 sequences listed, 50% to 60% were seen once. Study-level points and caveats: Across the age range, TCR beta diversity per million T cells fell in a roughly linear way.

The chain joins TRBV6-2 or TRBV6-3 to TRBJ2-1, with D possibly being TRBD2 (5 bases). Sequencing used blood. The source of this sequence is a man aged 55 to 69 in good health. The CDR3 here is CASSYKAGAEQFF. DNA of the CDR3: TGTGCCAGCAGTTACAAGGCGGGCGCGGAGCAGTTCTTC.